Given below is one TCR beta chain in context. No antigen is known for it. The data originate from a study of T cell responses to AZD1222 COVID-19 vaccine. Study-level background: Pooling was applied to second doses at about 4 or about 12 weeks.

Clones were sequenced by immunoSEQ multiplex PCR, and TCRdb holds only the in-frame ones, with some missing. The profile shows approximately 160,000 clones, about nine tenths of them singletons. Study-level points and caveats: Repertoire sampling occurred only after the peak T cell response. Donor demographics were predominantly white British with a female majority; clonal diversity may be underestimated.

Germline lookup yields CDR1 SGDLS and CDR2 YYNGEE. CDR3 length: 16 amino acids. V trimming: 4 bases; J trimming: 6 bases; junction bases outside the gene matches: 13. The chain is built from TRBV9 and TRBJ2-3; 8 bases map to TRBD2. This receptor was identified in an adult in good health. The starting material was peripheral blood, obtained on day 0 of AZD1222 vaccination. The CDR3 is CASSYQAGAPLDTQYF. For the CDR3, the DNA is TGTGCCAGCAGCTACCAAGCGGGGGCCCCCCTGGATACGCAGTATTTT.